This TCR beta chain was sequenced during a study of blood T cell repertoires in COVID-19. As for the study in general: The origin of the acute and convalescent COVID-19 samples was the United States, Italy and Spain. The cDNA or gDNA used as material had been derived from T cells, B-cell-depleted T cells, or PBMCs.

In the original processing: Estimated nucleated cell counts came from reference gene primer amplification. The repertoire was sequenced with immunoSEQ multiplex PCR; TCRdb's copy has only in-frame clones and lacks some. That table furnishes V, J and clone size, whereas the DNA furnished D and trimming. In the table there are about 18,000 clones, about 91% of which are singletons. This clone was detected only a few times. This CDR3 is built from 13 residues. Trimming removed 4 bases from V and 5 bases from J; junction bases left unmatched: 5. Germline values: CDR1 SGHRS, CDR2 YFSETQ. V usage is TRBV5-1 and J usage is TRBJ1-1; 7 nucleotides match TRBD1. The TCR sequence derives from a human donor in a cohort sampled during active COVID-19. The donor label of this sample is uncertain. Sequenced material: peripheral blood. The CDR3 reads CASSRQGGTEAFF. The CDR3 coding sequence is TGCGCCAGCAGCCGACAGGGAGGTACTGAAGCTTTCTTT.